These 5 T cell receptor beta chains originate from one sample sequenced in a study of early T cells in non-severe SARS-CoV-2 infection. TCRdb itself ran the 5' RACE reads through MiXCR, one entry per CDR3 protein. The table shows roughly 38,000 distinct CDR3 sequences, with 5.5% occurring only once. The sequences come from whole blood, collected at baseline. The receptor set was obtained from an adult who was a healthcare worker with PCR-confirmed SARS-CoV-2 infection or an uninfected control (not recorded which).

This clonotype showed up many times. The chain combines TRBV12-3 or TRBV12-4 with TRBJ2-1; 7 bases agree with TRBD2. The CDR3 spans 15 residues. After removal of 3 bases from V and 12 bases from J, the junction contained 14 bases not matched to a gene. CDR3 protein: CASSLGLLASGGQFF. CDR3 nucleotide sequence: TGTGCCAGCAGTTTGGGCCTACTAGCGTCGGGGGGGCAGTTCTTC.

This clonotype was observed many times. The rearrangement links TRBV2 to TRBJ2-7, with D possibly matching TRBD2 (5 bases). CDR3 length: 12 residues. Germline CDR1 reads SNHLY; CDR2 reads FYNNEI. Trimming left V 7 bases short and J 7 bases short, with 14 bases between. This CDR3 is CASMVPSLEQYF. CDR3 nucleotides: TGTGCCAGCATGGTCCCTAGCTTAGAGCAGTACTTC.

At least ten counts were recorded for this clonotype. V is TRBV7-2 and J is TRBJ2-7; 10 positions agree with TRBD1. Unmatched junction bases numbered 13, after V lost 1 base and J lost 7 bases. Germline CDR1 SGHTA, CDR2 FQGNSA. This CDR3 is built from 17 residues. CDR3 nucleotides: TGTGCCAGCAGCTTAGTGTATCCGAGACAGGGGGCTGGGGAGCAGTACTTC. Translation gives CASSLVYPRQGAGEQYF.

The sample holds many counts of this clonotype. This chain uses TRBV20-1 with TRBJ1-6; 7 bases agree with TRBD1. Germline-derived CDR1 and CDR2 are DFQATT and SNEGSKA (reference sequence). V was pared by 5 bases and J by 9 bases, with 10 bases of the junction left unmatched. The CDR3 runs to 14 residues. The CDR3 region has the DNA TGCAGTGCTCACAGGGGCCTTCTGAGTTCACCCCTCCACTTT. Its translation is CSAHRGLLSSPLHF.

Ten or more counts support this clonotype. The J gene is TRBJ2-1, the V gene TRBV30; 9 nucleotides agree with TRBD2. The CDR3 is made up of 16 amino acids. The J segment lost 7 bases and the V segment lost 3 bases, leaving 13 bases of the junction unmatched. The germline V gene has CDR1 GTSNPN and CDR2 SVGIG (reference sequence). The CDR3 loop reads CAWSPFGSGRPNEQFF. The CDR3 DNA reads as TGTGCCTGGAGCCCGTTTGGAAGCGGGAGGCCGAATGAGCAGTTCTTC.